The 18 T cell receptor beta chains reported below all come from one sample, sequenced in a study of graft-versus-host responses after intestinal transplantation. Assay: immunoSEQ multiplex PCR; the TCRdb copy retains only in-frame clones and omits some. The data contain 90,000 to 120,000 clones, 87% of them seen just once; the ten biggest clones take up approximately 0.76%. These receptors lack a known antigen. The specimen comprised unstimulated CD4+ T cells sorted from spleen or lymph node cells, sampled before transplant. The receptors here all came from a human donor who was the organ donor for an intestinal transplant.

This clone was found once. V gene TRBV19 combines with J gene TRBJ2-1, with 11 bases fitting TRBD2. The V gene end was trimmed by 6 bases and the J gene end by 8 bases; junction bases not matched to a gene: 3. The CDR3 loop spans 13 amino acids. From germline, CDR1 is LNHDA and CDR2 SQIVND (reference sequence). The CDR3 loop is CASRTSGIYEQFF. The CDR3 coding sequence is TGTGCCAGTAGGACTAGCGGGATCTATGAGCAGTTCTTC.

The V gene is TRBV5-1, the J gene TRBJ2-7, with 9 positions matching TRBD1. J lost 5 bases, V lost 0 bases, and 6 bases had no gene match. This CDR3 spans 15 amino acids. Germline V lookup: CDR1 SGHRS, CDR2 YFSETQ. CDR3 nucleotide sequence: TGCGCCAGCAGCTTGGTTACAGGGGGCAGGGACGAGCAGTACTTC. This translates into CASSLVTGGRDEQYF.

The CDR3 sequence is CASSSGANVLTF. The DNA of the CDR3 is TGTGCCAGCTCCTCTGGGGCCAACGTCCTGACTTTC. The V call is TRBV28, the J call TRBJ2-6; no clear D. Deletions cut 8 bases from V and 0 bases from J, with 2 bases between. This CDR3 comprises 12 residues. The germline gives CDR1 MDHEN, CDR2 SYDVKM.

The rearrangement uses TRBV6-6 and TRBJ1-1, with D hard to call. Deletions cut 7 bases from V and 7 bases from J, with 13 bases between. From germline, CDR1 is MNHNY and CDR2 SVGAGI (reference sequence). This CDR3 region has 12 residues. The DNA for the CDR3 is TGTGCCAGCACCAAAGGGAGGATTGAAGCTTTCTTT. It yields the protein CASTKGRIEAFF.

The CDR3: CTSSQGVCYGNEQFF. The DNA of the CDR3 is TGCACCAGCAGCCAAGGGGTATGTTACGGCAATGAGCAGTTCTTC. The rearrangement uses TRBV1 and TRBJ2-1. TRBV1 is noted as a pseudogene. This CDR3 is 15 amino acids long.

This clone was seen once. The chain couples TRBV7-9 to TRBJ2-1; TRBD1 or TRBD2 may be the D gene (5 bases each). Trimming pared 5 bases from V and 6 bases from J, leaving 11 bases between. This CDR3 comprises 13 residues. From germline, CDR1 is SEHNR and CDR2 FQNEAQ (reference sequence). The CDR3 sequence is CASSPRGFNEQFF. The CDR3 nucleotides are TGTGCCAGCAGCCCCCGGGGCTTCAATGAGCAGTTCTTC. The full variable domain, its missing parts supplied by reference TRBV7-9 and TRBJ2-1, is DTGVSQNPRHKITKRGQNVTFRCDPISEHNRLYWYRQTLGQGPEFLTYFQNEAQLEKSRLLSDRFSAERPKGSFSTLEIQRTEQGDSAMYLCASSPRGFNEQFFGPGTRLTVL.

The chain employs TRBV6-1 and TRBJ1-2, with D maybe TRBD1 (5 bases). This CDR3 contains 14 residues. Trimming took 7 bases from V and 4 from J, leaving 16 bases between them. From germline, CDR1 is MNHNS and CDR2 SASEGT. CDR3 region: CASTPRDGIYGYTF. CDR3 nucleotide sequence: TGTGCCAGCACCCCCCGGGACGGAATCTATGGCTACACCTTC.

The V and J genes are TRBV11-2 and TRBJ2-3; 8 bases line up with TRBD2. This CDR3 has 16 amino acids. Per germline, CDR1 SGHAT and CDR2 FQNNGV. V gave up 5 bases and J gave up 2 bases; unmatched junction bases: 9. The CDR3 is CASSIRGGAPTDTQYF. Here the CDR3 DNA reads TGTGCCAGCAGCATTCGGGGGGGCGCCCCCACAGATACGCAGTATTTT. Full variable domain (remainder filled in from reference TRBV11-2 and TRBJ2-3): EAGVAQSPRYKIIEKRQSVAFWCNPISGHATLYWYQQILGQGPKLLIQFQNNGVVDDSQLPKDRFSAERLKGVDSTLKIQPAKLEDSAVYLCASSIRGGAPTDTQYFGPGTRLTVL.

The chain uses TRBV9 and TRBJ2-1; tentative D call: TRBD2 (6 bases). Germline CDR1 is SGDLS and CDR2 is YYNGEE. This CDR3 region has 14 residues. Trimming removed 0 bases at V and 5 bases at J, with 9 bases between. CDR3 sequence reads: CASSVARENNEQFF. CDR3 sequence (DNA): TGTGCCAGCAGCGTAGCCCGGGAGAACAATGAGCAGTTCTTC.

The chain combines TRBV9 with TRBJ2-2, with D possibly matching TRBD2 (6 bases). CDR3 size: 15 residues. Germline CDR1 and CDR2: SGDLS and YYNGEE. The ends were cut back, 4 bases at V and 6 bases at J, with 16 bases in the middle. CDR3: CASSWRPEGSGELFF. The CDR3 region has the DNA TGTGCCAGCAGCTGGCGCCCGGAGGGGTCCGGGGAGCTGTTTTTT.

The V gene is TRBV7-6, the J gene TRBJ2-1, with TRBD2 identical over 7 bases. This CDR3 is built from 17 residues. Germline trimming cut 1 base from V and 4 bases from J; bases unmatched to any gene: 10. Germline assignment: CDR1 SGHVS and CDR2 FNYEAQ. CDR3 residues: CASSLELSERGYNEQFF. The CDR3 nucleotides are TGTGCCAGCAGCTTAGAACTGAGCGAGCGGGGATACAATGAGCAGTTCTTC.

The CDR3 sequence is CASSQPRSGTDNQPQHF. DNA for the CDR3: TGCGCCAGCAGCCAACCCCGTTCCGGGACAGACAATCAGCCCCAGCATTTT. V and J are TRBV4-1 and TRBJ1-5, with 7 positions matching TRBD1. With 2 bases clipped from V and 3 bases from J, the junction kept 10 bases outside the gene matches. CDR3 length: 17 amino acids. Per germline, CDR1 MGHRA and CDR2 YSYEKL.

V usage is TRBV6-5 and J usage is TRBJ2-7; D call uncertain. The length of the CDR3 is 12 residues. Germline CDR1 is MNHEY and CDR2 is SVGAGI. The V end was cut by 4 bases, the J end by 4 bases, with 8 bases between. Written as DNA, the CDR3 is TGTGCCAGCAGTTCCAAAGCGTACGAGCAGTACTTC. Protein product: CASSSKAYEQYF.

Points on this clone: Other DNA sequences in this sample translate to the same CDR3. CDR3 sequence: CASSLYTDTQYF. CDR3 in DNA: TGTGCCAGCAGCTTGTATACAGATACGCAGTATTTT. This chain connects TRBV7-2 to TRBJ2-3, with D unclear. This CDR3 spans 12 amino acids. V was clipped by 3 bases and J by 3 bases, with 4 bases between them. Germline V lookup: CDR1 SGHTA, CDR2 FQGNSA. The full variable domain, completed using reference TRBV7-2 and TRBJ2-3, is GAGVSQSPSNKVTEKGKDVELRCDPISGHTALYWYRQSLGQGLEFLIYFQGNSAPDKSGLPSDRFSAERTGGSVSTLTIQRTQQEDSAVYLCASSLYTDTQYFGPGTRLTVL.

This clone showed up just a few times. The chain combines TRBV6-5 with TRBJ2-2, with D perhaps TRBD1 (6 bases). The CDR3 loop spans 16 amino acids. Trimming removed 6 bases at V and 1 base at J, with 15 bases between. Germline CDR1 is MNHEY and CDR2 is SVGAGI. In nucleotides, the CDR3 is TGTGCCAGCAGATACGGCCAGACAGGGAACACCGGGGAGCTGTTTTTT. The encoded protein is CASRYGQTGNTGELFF.

With respect to this clone: A junction end diverges from the germline sequence, so it may reflect a read error. This chain connects TRBV7-9 to TRBJ2-1; no reliable D call. This CDR3 region has 11 residues. Looked up from germline, CDR1 is SEHNR and CDR2 is FQNEAQ (reference sequence). The CDR3 bases are TGTGCCAGCAGCTCAACAAATGAGCAGCTCTTC. Amino acid sequence: CASSSTNEQLF. The variable domain in full, completed from reference TRBV7-9 and TRBJ2-1, reads DTGVSQNPRHKITKRGQNVTFRCDPISEHNRLYWYRQTLGQGPEFLTYFQNEAQLEKSRLLSDRFSAERPKGSFSTLEIQRTEQGDSAMYLCASSSTNEQLFGPGTRLTVL.

The J gene is TRBJ2-3, the V gene TRBV5-1; D gene unclear. CDR1 and CDR2 (germline): SGHRS, YFSETQ. The CDR3 sequence is 12 residues long. V lost 7 bases to trimming and J lost 6 bases, with 12 bases between them. CDR3 DNA sequence: TGCGCCAGCGCAGGTTCCGGGGATACGCAGTATTTT. Its protein is CASAGSGDTQYF.

This clone was observed a single time. The chain has TRBV27 and TRBJ2-4; D remains ambiguous. The V and J ends lost 7 bases and 4 bases respectively, with 8 bases between them. The CDR3 consists of 12 residues. CDR1 MNHEY and CDR2 SMNVEV come from the germline V gene (reference sequence). The DNA of the CDR3 is TGTGCCAGCAACCCCCCAAAAAACATTCAGTACTTC. This codes for CASNPPKNIQYF.